These 6 T cell receptor beta chains originate from one sample sequenced in a study of molecular identifiers for immune sequencing clone quantification. TCRdb processed the PCR reads anew with MiXCR; each CDR3 protein has one entry. The profile shows some 580,000 distinct CDR3 sequences, about 25% of them singletons. Sequenced material: naive CD8+ T cells from blood, with Jurkat cell RNA spiked in. The subset here: FACS-sorted CD8+CD4-CCR7+CD45RA+ naive T cells. The receptor source for this set is a human donor in good health. Some libraries in this study had Jurkat cell RNA spiked in.

This clonotype was recorded at least ten times. The gene calls are TRBV3-1 and TRBJ1-5; no clear D. Trimming removed 3 bases from V and 5 bases from J, with 5 bases in between. The length of the CDR3 is 12 residues. Germline assignment: CDR1 LGHDT and CDR2 YNNKEL (reference sequence). CDR3 DNA: TGTGCCAGCAGCCAGGGATATCAGCCCCAGCATTTT. Amino acids: CASSQGYQPQHF.

V and J are TRBV6-1 and TRBJ2-7; tentative D call: TRBD1 (6 bases). The V end lost 3 bases, the J end lost 0 bases, and 12 bases lay between the germline ends. Germline values: CDR1 MNHNS, CDR2 SASEGT. The CDR3 length is 15 residues. The CDR3 loop is CASSEGAIGSYEQYF. The CDR3 DNA sequence: TGTGCCAGCAGTGAGGGGGCCATAGGCTCCTACGAGCAGTACTTC.

This clonotype was recorded at least ten times. The chain recombines TRBV6-5 with TRBJ2-3, with D perhaps TRBD2 (6 bases). Germline CDR1 reads MNHEY; CDR2 reads SVGAGI. V was cut by 3 bases and J by 3 bases, with 13 bases left in between. The CDR3 loop spans 15 amino acids. The CDR3 nucleotides are TGTGCCAGCAGTTATTCTCGGGAGTGGACAGATACGCAGTATTTT. It encodes CASSYSREWTDTQYF.

Points on this clonotype: A read error may explain this, as a much larger clone is one base away. J is TRBJ2-3 and V is TRBV28; possibly TRBD1 for D (6 bases). Germline V CDR1 and CDR2: MDHEN, SYDVKM. The CDR3 totals 15 residues. CDR3 sequence (DNA): TGTGCCAGCAATTTAGGACAGACTAGCACAGATACGCAGTATTTT. Translation gives CASNLGQTSTDTQYF.

About this clonotype itself: The junction departs from the called germline gene at one end, perhaps through a read error. This rearrangement joins TRBV2 to TRBJ2-6; 8 nucleotides align to TRBD2. Germline V gene lookup returns CDR1 SNHLY and CDR2 FYNNEI. This CDR3 has 18 residues. CDR3 amino acids: CAGSEIGGGSSGANVLTF. DNA for the CDR3: TGTGCCGGCAGTGAGATTGGCGGGGGGAGCTCTGGGGCCAACGTCCTGACTTTC.

As regards this clonotype: A much larger clone differs from this one at a single base, so this may be a read error. This chain joins TRBV7-9 and TRBJ1-1; no clear D gene. CDR1 and CDR2 (germline): SEHNR, FQNEAQ (reference sequence). The CDR3 covers 12 residues. CDR3: CVSSLVGLSAFF. Written as DNA, the CDR3 is TGTGTCAGCAGCTTAGTAGGGTTGAGCGCTTTCTTT.